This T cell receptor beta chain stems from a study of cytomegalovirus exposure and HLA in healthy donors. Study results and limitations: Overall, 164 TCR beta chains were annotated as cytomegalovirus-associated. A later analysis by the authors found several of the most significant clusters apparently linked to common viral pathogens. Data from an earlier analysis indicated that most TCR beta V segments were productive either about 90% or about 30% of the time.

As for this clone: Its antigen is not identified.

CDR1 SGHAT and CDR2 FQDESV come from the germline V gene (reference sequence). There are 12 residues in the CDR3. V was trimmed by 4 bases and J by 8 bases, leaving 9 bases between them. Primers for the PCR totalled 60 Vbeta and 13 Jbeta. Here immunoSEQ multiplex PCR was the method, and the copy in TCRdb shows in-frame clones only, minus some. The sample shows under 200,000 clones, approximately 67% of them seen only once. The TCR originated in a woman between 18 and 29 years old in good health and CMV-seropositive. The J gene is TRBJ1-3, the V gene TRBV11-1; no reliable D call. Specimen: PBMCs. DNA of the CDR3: TGTGCCAGCAGCTCCTACGCGGACACCATATATTTT. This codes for CASSSYADTIYF.